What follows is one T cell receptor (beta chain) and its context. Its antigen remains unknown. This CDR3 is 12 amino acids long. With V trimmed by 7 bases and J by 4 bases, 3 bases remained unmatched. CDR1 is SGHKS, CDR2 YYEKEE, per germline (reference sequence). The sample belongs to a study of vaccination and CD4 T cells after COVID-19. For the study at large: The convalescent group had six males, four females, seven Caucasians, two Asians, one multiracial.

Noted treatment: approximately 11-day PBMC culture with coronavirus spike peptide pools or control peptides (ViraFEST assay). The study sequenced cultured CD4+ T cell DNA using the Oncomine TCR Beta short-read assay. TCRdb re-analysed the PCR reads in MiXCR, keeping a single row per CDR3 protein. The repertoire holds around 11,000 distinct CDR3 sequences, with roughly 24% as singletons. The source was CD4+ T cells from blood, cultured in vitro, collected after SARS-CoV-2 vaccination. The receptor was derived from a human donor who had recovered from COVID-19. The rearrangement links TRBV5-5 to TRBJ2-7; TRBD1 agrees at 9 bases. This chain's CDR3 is CASAQGAYEQYF. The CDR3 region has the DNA TGTGCCAGCGCACAGGGGGCTTACGAGCAGTACTTC.